The TCR beta chain described here comes from a study of blood T cell repertoires in COVID-19. The overall study: Samples taken during acute and convalescent COVID-19 were collected in the United States, Italy and Spain.

In the source study's methods: Amplification from reference gene primers served as the basis for estimated nucleated cell counts. Produced via immunoSEQ multiplex PCR; TCRdb's table is partial and in-frame only. V and J calls and clone size come straight from that table; D and trimming were deduced from the DNA. The sample has around 250,000 clones, more than 75% seen once. The receptor was derived from a woman older than 75 with COVID-19, enrolled during active disease. The sequenced material came from peripheral blood.

The CDR3: CASRAQGNEQFF. CDR3 bases: TGTGCCAGTAGGGCACAGGGAAATGAGCAGTTCTTC. The genes are TRBV19 and TRBJ2-1, with D tentatively TRBD1 (6 bases). With 6 bases removed from V and 7 bases from J, the gap between germline ends came to 10 bases. Germline CDR1 reads LNHDA; CDR2 reads SQIVND (reference sequence). The CDR3 consists of 12 residues.